The 17 T cell receptor beta chains in this list originate from one sample, sequenced in a study of blood T cell repertoires in COVID-19. This table comes from immunoSEQ multiplex PCR, and its TCRdb copy is limited to in-frame clones, with some not included. Here the sample spans about 180,000 clones, around 89% being singletons. Sequencing input: peripheral blood. The receptor source for this set is a woman aged 25 to 39 with acute or convalescent COVID-19.

This sequence joins TRBV30 and TRBJ1-2; D remains ambiguous. CDR1 and CDR2 (germline): GTSNPN, SVGIG (reference sequence). Trimming cost V 0 bases and J 6 bases, with 11 bases left between them. The CDR3 runs 13 residues. Here the CDR3 DNA reads TGTGCCTGGAGTGTACTAGGTCCGAATGGCTACACCTTC. Protein: CAWSVLGPNGYTF.

The V call is TRBV21-1, the J call TRBJ2-4; the table gives TRBD2 as D, unverified against the DNA. TRBV21-1 is a documented pseudogene. CDR3 length: 13 amino acids. The CDR3 DNA is TGTGCCAGGGCGAAGGAGGGCCAGAACATTCAGTACTTC. Its protein is CARAKEGQNIQYF.

This rearrangement joins TRBV12-3 or TRBV12-4 to TRBJ1-1; TRBD1 might be the D (6 bases). Trimming took 8 bases from V and 1 from J, leaving 8 bases between them. The CDR3 runs 12 residues. This CDR3 reads CASGRGNTEAFF. CDR3 nucleotides: TGTGCCAGCGGCAGGGGGAACACTGAAGCTTTCTTT.

This chain uses TRBV10-1 with TRBJ2-1; D ambiguous. The V end lost 3 bases, the J end lost 6 bases, and 15 bases lay between the germline ends. Germline-derived CDR1 and CDR2 are WNHNN and SYGVQD (reference sequence). The CDR3 spans 15 residues. CDR3 residues: CASSDHLGLGNEQFF. As DNA, the CDR3 is TGCGCCAGCAGTGATCATCTAGGCTTGGGCAATGAGCAGTTCTTC.

J is TRBJ2-5 and V is TRBV10-2; D not certain. Germline assignment: CDR1 WSHSY and CDR2 SAAADI. The CDR3 consists of 11 residues. The germline V and J ends were trimmed by 3 bases and 5 bases, with 4 bases remaining between them. Written as DNA, the CDR3 is TGCGCCAGCAGTGACCGGGAGACCCAGTACTTC. This gives the protein CASSDRETQYF.

The chain uses TRBV5-6 and TRBJ1-1; the D is unclear. This CDR3 has 14 residues. Germline V gene lookup returns CDR1 SGHDT and CDR2 YYEEEE. Trimming left V 4 bases short and J 2 bases short, with 12 bases between. The CDR3 loop is CASSHPTANTEAFF. For the CDR3, the DNA is TGTGCCAGCAGCCACCCCACAGCTAACACTGAAGCTTTCTTT.

CDR3 in amino acids: CAIRTGTGGNEQFF. The CDR3 coding sequence is TGTGCCATCAGGACCGGGACAGGGGGGAATGAGCAGTTCTTC. This chain uses TRBV10-3 with TRBJ2-1, with TRBD1 matching over 11 bases. Germline trimming cut 6 bases from V and 7 bases from J; bases unmatched to any gene: 5. CDR3 length: 14 residues. Looked up from germline, CDR1 is ENHRY and CDR2 is SYGVKD.

This chain uses TRBV7-9 with TRBJ2-3; D gene uncertain. V was shortened by 5 bases and J by 8 bases, with 11 bases between the two germline ends. CDR3 length: 12 amino acids. Germline assignment: CDR1 SEHNR and CDR2 FQNEAQ (reference sequence). DNA of the CDR3: TGTGCCAGCAGCGGCTCCGGCGGTACGCAGTATTTT. This sequence encodes CASSGSGGTQYF.

The chain joins TRBV18 to TRBJ2-2, with D unclear. Germline assignment: CDR1 KGHSH and CDR2 LQKENI. Trimming took off 5 bases at V and 4 bases at J, with 11 bases between the two ends. CDR3 length: 14 amino acids. CDR3 sequence (DNA): TGTGCCAGCTCATTAACTGAGGTCACCGGGGAGCTGTTTTTT. This gives the protein CASSLTEVTGELFF.

The rearrangement uses TRBV7-9 and TRBJ2-1; 7 bases are a match to TRBD2. Germline-derived CDR1 and CDR2 are SEHNR and FQNEAQ (reference sequence). V shed 1 base, J shed 10 bases, and the junction held 4 bases outside the gene matches. This CDR3 is built from 13 residues. The CDR3 is CASSLGTSSEQFF. CDR3 sequence (DNA): TGTGCCAGCAGCTTAGGGACTAGTTCCGAGCAGTTCTTC.

The J gene is TRBJ2-1, the V gene TRBV6-5, with 8 bases fitting TRBD2. Losses at the gene ends were 5 bases for V and 3 bases for J; bases not matched to a gene: 3. Germline lookup yields CDR1 MNHEY and CDR2 SVGAGI. The CDR3 contains 14 residues. CDR3 nucleotides: TGTGCCAGCAGTCCCAGCGGGAGCTACAATGAGCAGTTCTTC. Translating it yields CASSPSGSYNEQFF.

V and J are TRBV30 and TRBJ2-3, with D maybe TRBD1 (7 bases). The germline gives CDR1 GTSNPN, CDR2 SVGIG (reference sequence). The length of the CDR3 is 15 residues. V lost 0 bases and J 4 bases, leaving 14 bases between the germline ends. In nucleotides, the CDR3 is TGTGCCTGGAGTGTAACCAGGGGGGCGGCAGATACGCAGTATTTT. This codes for CAWSVTRGAADTQYF. The variable domain in full, completed from reference TRBV30 and TRBJ2-3, reads SQTIHQWPATLVQPVGSPLSLECTVEGTSNPNLYWYRQAAGRGLQLLFYSVGIGQISSEVPQNLSASRPQDRQFILSSKKLLLSDSGFYLCAWSVTRGAADTQYFGPGTRLTVL.

This chain uses TRBV7-2 with TRBJ1-1; no reliable D call. Per the germline V gene, CDR1 is SGHTA and CDR2 is FQGNSA. The V and J ends lost 4 bases and 8 bases respectively, with 14 bases between them. This CDR3 comprises 13 residues. The CDR3 protein is CASSYRSGKEAFF. CDR3 coding DNA: TGTGCCAGCAGCTACCGATCGGGGAAGGAAGCTTTCTTT.

This clone turned up a few times. The gene calls are TRBV24-1 and TRBJ2-1, with D unclear. CDR1 KGHDR and CDR2 SFDVKD come from the germline V gene. V was shortened by 9 bases and J by 0 bases, with 11 bases between the two germline ends. This CDR3 has 14 residues. The CDR3 loop is CATAAHSSYNEQFF. The DNA for the CDR3 is TGTGCCACCGCGGCTCATAGCTCCTACAATGAGCAGTTCTTC.

The chain uses TRBV6-6 and TRBJ2-3; 8 positions agree with TRBD2. The CDR3 consists of 16 residues. Germline V gene sequence: CDR1 MNHNY, CDR2 SVGAGI (reference sequence). V trimming: 4 bases; J trimming: 2 bases; junction bases outside the gene matches: 8. The chain's CDR3 is CASSSGGERSTDTQYF. As DNA, the CDR3 is TGTGCCAGCAGTTCCGGGGGGGAGCGGTCCACAGATACGCAGTATTTT.

The rearrangement joins TRBV29-1 to TRBJ2-1; TRBD2 aligns across 13 bases. V gave up 6 bases and J gave up 15 bases; unmatched junction bases: 5. The CDR3 length is 11 residues. CDR1 and CDR2 from the germline V gene are SQVTM and ANQGSEA. The CDR3 is CSVPGLAGWFF. The CDR3 DNA reads as TGCAGCGTCCCGGGACTAGCGGGATGGTTCTTC.

This chain uses TRBV28 with TRBJ1-2; possible D gene TRBD1, 5 bases. The CDR3 has 11 amino acids. Per the germline V gene, CDR1 is MDHEN and CDR2 is SYDVKM. V gave up 11 bases and J gave up 4 bases, with 11 bases separating them. The CDR3 sequence: CALEGAYGYTF. The CDR3 DNA follows: TGTGCCTTGGAAGGGGCCTATGGCTACACCTTC.